This entry features one T cell receptor (beta chain) sequence. What it binds is not known. This specimen comes from a study of T-cell memory formation after mild COVID-19. TCRdb re-derived calls from the 5' RACE reads in MiXCR, one entry per CDR3 protein. The top ten clones hold more than 10% of a sample with hundreds of thousands of distinct CDR3 sequences, roughly 17% of them seen once. Points from the study as a whole: Cross-reactive memory apparently joined, as some responding clones appeared in pre-infection memory.

Input material: PBMCs or a T cell subset sorted from them (not recorded which). The sequence was obtained from an adult woman who had mild COVID-19 (a few samples of this study predate the infection). Cell type and time point are not known.

CDR3 region: CASSEARTANYGYTF. For the CDR3, the DNA is TGTGCCAGCAGTGAAGCCCGGACGGCTAACTATGGCTACACCTTC. This chain uses TRBV6-1 with TRBJ1-2; D is unresolved. The CDR3 length is 15 residues. Trimming shortened V by 0 bases and J by 0 bases, and 8 bases separated the two germline ends. CDR1 is MNHNS and CDR2 is SASEGT in the germline V gene.